A single sample gave rise to the 6 T cell receptor beta chains below, sequenced in a study of CD8 T cells in ankylosing spondylitis (dated by TCRdb to 2016 to 2017). What the authors observed across the whole study: Blood from ankylosing spondylitis patients appeared to be characterized by a TCR beta motif made up of about 8 highly homologous amino acid variants.

These TCRs are of unknown antigen specificity. Library creation used 5' RACE. Sequenced using an Illumina HiSeq 2500. TCRdb cleaned the public reads at Q25 with fastp, built clones with MiXCR and kept in-frame beta chains. Under each unique CDR3 protein, matching rows form one entry showing the most common genes and DNA. The sample contains hundreds of thousands of distinct CDR3 sequences, 15% to 20% of them found a single time. The top ten constitute about 39% of the sample. The specimen was blood, either unsorted or a sorted T cell fraction (not recorded which). The source is a male donor with ankylosing spondylitis.

In its sample, this clonotype was seen many times. V gene TRBV29-1 combines with J gene TRBJ2-1; TRBD1 is a possible D gene (5 bases). Trimming shortened V by 5 bases and J by 0 bases, and 23 bases separated the two germline ends. In germline, CDR1 is SQVTM, CDR2 ANQGSEA. The CDR3 contains 18 residues. CDR3 protein: CSVRGSSGLRTSYNEQFF. CDR3 bases: TGCAGCGTTAGGGGCAGTTCGGGCCTCCGAACCTCCTACAATGAGCAGTTCTTC.

The V and J genes are TRBV12-3 or TRBV12-4 and TRBJ2-1, with 7 bases identical to TRBD2. The CDR3 spans 15 residues. With V trimmed by 3 bases and J by 6 bases, 8 bases remained unmatched. DNA of the CDR3: TGTGCCAGCAGTTTTTTACTAGCGCGGCTCAATGAGCAGTTCTTC. Its translation: CASSFLLARLNEQFF.

The J gene is TRBJ1-6, the V gene TRBV27; TRBD1 agrees at 10 bases. The length of the CDR3 is 14 residues. Unmatched junction bases numbered 4, after V lost 2 bases and J lost 12 bases. Per germline, CDR1 MNHEY and CDR2 SMNVEV (reference sequence). CDR3 in DNA: TGTGCCAGCAGTTTACTGACAGGGGGCTTACCCCTCCACTTT. Translating gives CASSLLTGGLPLHF.

The rearrangement uses TRBV15 and TRBJ2-2; a weak D match, TRBD1 (5 bases). CDR3 length equals 14 residues. Looked up from germline, CDR1 is LNHNV and CDR2 is YYDKDF (reference sequence). The ends were cut back, 7 bases at V and 7 bases at J, with 16 bases in the middle. CDR3 residues: CATTLGKGIGELFF. The CDR3 region has the DNA TGTGCCACCACGTTAGGGAAGGGGATCGGGGAGCTGTTTTTT.

The rearrangement uses TRBV10-3 and TRBJ1-2; tentatively, D is TRBD1 (6 bases). Germline CDR1 and CDR2: ENHRY and SYGVKD. The CDR3 totals 18 residues. Trimming shortened V by 6 bases and J by 4 bases, and 27 bases separated the two germline ends. In nucleotides, the CDR3 is TGTGCCATCAGCGACAACCGGGACACGATCGCTGTGGGCTATGGCTACACCTTC. This gives the protein CAISDNRDTIAVGYGYTF.

This clonotype was seen more than once but under ten times. The chain employs TRBV10-3 and TRBJ2-2, with a tentative D call TRBD2 (5 bases). The V end lost 2 bases, the J end lost 6 bases, and 7 bases lay between the germline ends. Germline V gene lookup returns CDR1 ENHRY and CDR2 SYGVKD. This CDR3 has 13 amino acids. CDR3 region: CAISEEGPGELFF. CDR3 bases: TGTGCCATCAGTGAGGAGGGCCCCGGGGAGCTGTTTTTT.